The present entry profiles one T cell receptor beta chain with its context. Other DNA sequences of this sample code for an identical CDR3. This entry comes from a study of shared T cell receptors in the human thymus. The data were produced by immunoSEQ multiplex PCR, yet TCRdb's version contains in-frame clones alone and is incomplete. The sample has under 450,000 clones; 85% to 95% are singletons. The V end lost 3 bases, the J end lost 5 bases, and 4 bases lay between the germline ends. The CDR3 length is 11 residues. CDR1 and CDR2 from the germline V gene are SGHAT and FQNNGV. The chain is built from TRBV11-2 and TRBJ2-5, with no clear D. The receptor's source is a human donor. Sequenced material: thymocytes. CDR3 nucleotide sequence: TGTGCCAGCAGCTTGGGCGAGACCCAGTACTTC. It yields the protein CASSLGETQYF.